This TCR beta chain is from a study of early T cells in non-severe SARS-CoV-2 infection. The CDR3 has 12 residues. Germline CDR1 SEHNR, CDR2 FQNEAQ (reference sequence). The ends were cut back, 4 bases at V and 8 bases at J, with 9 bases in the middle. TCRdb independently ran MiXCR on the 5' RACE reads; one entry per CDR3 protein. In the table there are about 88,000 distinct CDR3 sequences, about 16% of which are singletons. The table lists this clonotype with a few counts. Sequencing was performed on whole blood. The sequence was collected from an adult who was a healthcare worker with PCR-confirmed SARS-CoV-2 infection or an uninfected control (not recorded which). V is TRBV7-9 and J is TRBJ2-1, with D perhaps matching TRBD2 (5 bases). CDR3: CASSSWGDEQFF. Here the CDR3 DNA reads TGTGCCAGCAGCTCGTGGGGAGATGAGCAGTTCTTC.